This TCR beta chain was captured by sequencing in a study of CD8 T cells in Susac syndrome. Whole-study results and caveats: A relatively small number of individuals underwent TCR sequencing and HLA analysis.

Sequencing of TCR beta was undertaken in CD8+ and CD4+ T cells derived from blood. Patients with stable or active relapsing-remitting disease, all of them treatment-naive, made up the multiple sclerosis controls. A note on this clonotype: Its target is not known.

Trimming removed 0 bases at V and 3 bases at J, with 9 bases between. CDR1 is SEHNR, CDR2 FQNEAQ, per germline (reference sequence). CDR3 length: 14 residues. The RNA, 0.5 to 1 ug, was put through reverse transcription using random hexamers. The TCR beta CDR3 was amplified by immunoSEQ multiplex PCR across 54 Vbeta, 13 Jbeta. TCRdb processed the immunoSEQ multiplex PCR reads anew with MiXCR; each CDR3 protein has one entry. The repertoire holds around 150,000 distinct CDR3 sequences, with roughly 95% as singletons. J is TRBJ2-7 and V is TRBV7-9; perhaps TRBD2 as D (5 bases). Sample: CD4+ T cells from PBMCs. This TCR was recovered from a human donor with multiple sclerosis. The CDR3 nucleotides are TGTGCCAGCAGCTTAGCGGGAGAGAACTACGAGCAGTACTTC. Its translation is CASSLAGENYEQYF.